This TCR beta chain was obtained from a study of blood T cell repertoires in COVID-19. Study information: Samples representing acute and convalescent COVID-19 were sourced from the United States, Italy and Spain.

This CDR3 has 16 residues. The germline V gene encodes CDR1 KGHSH and CDR2 LQKENI. V was pared by 2 bases and J by 6 bases, with 19 bases between. Participant-reported clinical history was the basis for cohort assignment. Here immunoSEQ multiplex PCR was the method, and the copy in TCRdb shows in-frame clones only, minus some. This sample carries roughly 180,000 clones, 81% of them seen once, and the ten largest clones take about 5.7%. Input material: PBMCs or T cells enriched from blood (not recorded which). The V call is TRBV18, the J call TRBJ1-1, with D possibly being TRBD1 (6 bases). The source is a woman aged 40 to 50 with acute COVID-19. CDR3 region: CASSPSPDRVGPEAFF. The CDR3 nucleotides are TGTGCCAGCTCACCAAGCCCGGACAGAGTGGGGCCTGAAGCTTTCTTT.